This T cell receptor (beta chain) is from a study of T cell repertoires in cytomegalovirus infection. V lost 6 bases and J 7 bases, leaving 18 bases between the germline ends. Germline lookup yields CDR1 MDHEN and CDR2 SYDVKM. The CDR3 is made up of 14 amino acids. This clonotype was observed a handful of times. TCRdb recomputed calls from the reads with MiXCR, one row per CDR3 protein. This sample has approximately 700,000 distinct CDR3 sequences, with less than 40% found just once. The TCR was taken from a human donor in good health (CMV status not recorded). Some clones in this sample may be carry-over from other donors' samples. The genes are TRBV28 and TRBJ1-1, with D possibly being TRBD1 (5 bases). Sequenced input: PBMCs. CDR3 sequence (DNA): TGTGCCAGCAGGCCCACCGGGGGAGGTGGTGAAGCTTTCTTT. It yields the protein CASRPTGGGGEAFF.